This entry is about one T cell receptor beta chain. As yet, its antigen is unknown. Using its own MiXCR run on the PCR reads, TCRdb lists one record per CDR3 protein. The data contain about 65,000 distinct CDR3 sequences, less than 20% of them singletons. The sample originates from a study of molecular identifiers for immune sequencing clone quantification. Notes on the study in general: It was shown that clones above 20 RNA copies held over 98% of effector molecules, but under 1% in naive cells.

CDR3 length equals 16 residues. Germline V gene sequence: CDR1 KGHSH, CDR2 LQKENI. Trimming cost V 1 base and J 3 bases; bases outside gene matches: 2. Researchers sorted naive CD8 T cells as cells that were CD8+CD4-CCR7+CD45RA+. This chain connects TRBV18 to TRBJ2-1, with TRBD2 matching 11 bases. This sequence originates from a human donor in good health. Some libraries in this study had Jurkat cell RNA spiked in. Material for sequencing was naive CD8+ T cells from blood, with Jurkat cell RNA spiked in. Described subset: FACS-sorted CD8+CD4-CCR7+CD45RA+ naive T cells. The CDR3 sequence: CASSPLTSGSYNEQFF. The CDR3 region has the DNA TGTGCCAGCTCACCACTTACTAGCGGGAGCTACAATGAGCAGTTCTTC. Full variable domain (rest looked up from reference TRBV18 and TRBJ2-1): NAGVMQNPRHLVRRRGQEARLRCSPMKGHSHVYWYRQLPEEGLKFMVYLQKENIIDESGMPKERFSAEFPKEGPSILRIQQVVRGDSAAYFCASSPLTSGSYNEQFFGPGTRLTVL.